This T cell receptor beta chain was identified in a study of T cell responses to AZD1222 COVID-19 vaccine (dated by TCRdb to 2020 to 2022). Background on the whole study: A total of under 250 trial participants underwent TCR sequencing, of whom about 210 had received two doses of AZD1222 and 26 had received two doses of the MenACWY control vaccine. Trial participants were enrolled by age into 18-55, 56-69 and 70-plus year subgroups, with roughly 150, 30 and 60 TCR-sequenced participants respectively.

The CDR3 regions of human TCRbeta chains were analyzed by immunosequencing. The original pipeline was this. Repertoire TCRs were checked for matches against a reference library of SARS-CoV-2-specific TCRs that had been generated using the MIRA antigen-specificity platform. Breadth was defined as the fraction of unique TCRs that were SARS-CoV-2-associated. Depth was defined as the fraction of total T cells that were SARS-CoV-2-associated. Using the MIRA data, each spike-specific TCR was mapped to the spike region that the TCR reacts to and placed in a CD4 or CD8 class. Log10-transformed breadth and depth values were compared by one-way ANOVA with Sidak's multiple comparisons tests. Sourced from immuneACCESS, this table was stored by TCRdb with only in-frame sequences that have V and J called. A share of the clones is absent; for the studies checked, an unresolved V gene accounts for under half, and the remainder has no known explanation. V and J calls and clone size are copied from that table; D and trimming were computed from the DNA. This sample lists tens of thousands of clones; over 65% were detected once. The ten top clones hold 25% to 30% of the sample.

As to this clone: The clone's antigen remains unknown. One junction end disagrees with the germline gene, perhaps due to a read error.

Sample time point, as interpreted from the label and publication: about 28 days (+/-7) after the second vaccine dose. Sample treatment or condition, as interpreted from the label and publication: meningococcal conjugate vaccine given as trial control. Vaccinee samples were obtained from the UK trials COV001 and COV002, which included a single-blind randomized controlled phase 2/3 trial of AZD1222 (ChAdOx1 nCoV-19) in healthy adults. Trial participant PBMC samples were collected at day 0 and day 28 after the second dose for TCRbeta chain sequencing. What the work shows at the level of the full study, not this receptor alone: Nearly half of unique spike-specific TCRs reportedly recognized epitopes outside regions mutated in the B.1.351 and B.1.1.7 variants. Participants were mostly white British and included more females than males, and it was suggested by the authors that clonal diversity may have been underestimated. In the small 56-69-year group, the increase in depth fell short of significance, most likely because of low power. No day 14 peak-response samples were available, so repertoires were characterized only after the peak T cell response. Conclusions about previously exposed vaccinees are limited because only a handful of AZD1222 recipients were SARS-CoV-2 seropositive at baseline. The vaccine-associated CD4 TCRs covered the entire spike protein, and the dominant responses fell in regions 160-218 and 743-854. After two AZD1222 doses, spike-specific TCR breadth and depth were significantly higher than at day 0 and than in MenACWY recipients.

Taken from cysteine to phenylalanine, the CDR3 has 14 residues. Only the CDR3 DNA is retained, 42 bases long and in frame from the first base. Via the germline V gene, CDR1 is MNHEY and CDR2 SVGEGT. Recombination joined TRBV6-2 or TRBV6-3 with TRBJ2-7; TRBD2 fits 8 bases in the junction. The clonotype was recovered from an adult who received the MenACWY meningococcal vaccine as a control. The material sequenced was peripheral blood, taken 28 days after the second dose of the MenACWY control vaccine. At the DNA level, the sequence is TGTGCCAGCAGTTACTCGCTTCCGGGACTAGGCACGGACTTC. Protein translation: CASSYSLPGLGTDF.